This T cell receptor beta chain comes out of a study of cytomegalovirus exposure and HLA in healthy donors. Overall study results and limits: Sequencing likely caused a cluster of highly shared sequence variants.

Both 60 Vbeta primers and 13 Jbeta primers went into the PCR. TCRdb's copy holds only in-frame clones and misses some; the assay was immunoSEQ multiplex PCR. In the table there are 140,000 to 150,000 clones, 72% of which are singletons. CDR3 length: 15 residues. V was pared by 4 bases and J by 8 bases, with 13 bases of the junction left unmatched. Germline-derived CDR1 and CDR2 are LNHDA and SQIVND (reference sequence). Regarding this clone: Antigen: not known.

The sequenced sample was PBMCs. The sequence was obtained from a man aged 35 to 55 in good health and CMV-seronegative. This chain links TRBV19 with TRBJ1-2, with TRBD1 matching over 7 bases. The CDR3 DNA sequence: TGTGCCAGTAGTACAGGACAGGTTCTATGGGAAGGCTACACCTTC. The encoded protein is CASSTGQVLWEGYTF.